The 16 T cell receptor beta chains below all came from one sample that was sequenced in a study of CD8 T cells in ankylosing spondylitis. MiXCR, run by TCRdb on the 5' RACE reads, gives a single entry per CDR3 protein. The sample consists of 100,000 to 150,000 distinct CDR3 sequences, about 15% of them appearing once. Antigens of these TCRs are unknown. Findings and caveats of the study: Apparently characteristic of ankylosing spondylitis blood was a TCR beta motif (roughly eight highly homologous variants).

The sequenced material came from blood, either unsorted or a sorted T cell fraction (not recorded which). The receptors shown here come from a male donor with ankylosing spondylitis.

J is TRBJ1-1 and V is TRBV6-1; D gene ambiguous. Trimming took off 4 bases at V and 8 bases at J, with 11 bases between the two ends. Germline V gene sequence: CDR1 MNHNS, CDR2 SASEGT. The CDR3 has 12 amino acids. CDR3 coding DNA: TGTGCCAGCAGTGCCTCGACTGTAGAAGCTTTCTTT. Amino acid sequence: CASSASTVEAFF.

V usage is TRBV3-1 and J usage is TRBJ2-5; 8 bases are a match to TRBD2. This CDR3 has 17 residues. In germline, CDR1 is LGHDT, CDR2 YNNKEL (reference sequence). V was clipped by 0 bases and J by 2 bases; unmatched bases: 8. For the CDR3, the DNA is TGTGCCAGCAGCCAAGAAGGGGCGGGAGGCCCTCAAGAGACCCAGTACTTC. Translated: CASSQEGAGGPQETQYF.

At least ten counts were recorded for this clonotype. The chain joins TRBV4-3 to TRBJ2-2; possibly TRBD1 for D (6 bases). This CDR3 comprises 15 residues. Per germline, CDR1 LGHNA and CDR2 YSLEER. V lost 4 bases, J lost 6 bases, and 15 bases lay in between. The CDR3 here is CASSRGTGRSGELFF. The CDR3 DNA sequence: TGCGCCAGCAGCCGAGGCACAGGGCGTTCCGGGGAGCTGTTTTTT.

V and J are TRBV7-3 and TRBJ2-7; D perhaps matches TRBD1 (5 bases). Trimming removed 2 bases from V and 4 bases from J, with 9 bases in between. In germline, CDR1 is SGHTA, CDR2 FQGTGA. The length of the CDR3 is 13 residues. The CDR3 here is CASSLGAEYEQYF. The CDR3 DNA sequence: TGTGCCAGCAGCTTAGGGGCTGAATACGAGCAGTACTTC.

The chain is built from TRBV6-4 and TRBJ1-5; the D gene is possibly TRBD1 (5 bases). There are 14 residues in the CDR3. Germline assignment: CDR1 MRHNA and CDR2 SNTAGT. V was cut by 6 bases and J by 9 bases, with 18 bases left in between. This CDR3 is CASSPSPGLLPQHF. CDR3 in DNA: TGTGCCAGCAGCCCGTCCCCAGGGCTCTTGCCCCAGCATTTT.

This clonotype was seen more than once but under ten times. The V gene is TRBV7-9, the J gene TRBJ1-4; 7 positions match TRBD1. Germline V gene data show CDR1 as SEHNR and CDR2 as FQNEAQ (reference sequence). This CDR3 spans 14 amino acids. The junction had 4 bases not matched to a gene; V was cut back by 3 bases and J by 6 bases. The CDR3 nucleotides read TGTGCCAGCAGCTTCACAGGGGCCTATGAAAAACTGTTTTTT. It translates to CASSFTGAYEKLFF.

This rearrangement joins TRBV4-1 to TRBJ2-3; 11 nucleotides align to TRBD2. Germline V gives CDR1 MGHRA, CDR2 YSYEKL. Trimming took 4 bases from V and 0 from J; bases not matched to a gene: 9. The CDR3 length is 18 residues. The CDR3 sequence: CASSPYIGTSGSTDTQYF. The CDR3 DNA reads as TGCGCCAGCAGCCCTTACATAGGGACTAGCGGTAGCACAGATACGCAGTATTTT.

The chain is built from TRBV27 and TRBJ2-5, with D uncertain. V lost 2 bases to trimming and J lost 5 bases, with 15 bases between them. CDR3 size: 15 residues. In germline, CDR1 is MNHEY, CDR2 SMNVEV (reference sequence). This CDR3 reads CASSLGPPRRETQYF. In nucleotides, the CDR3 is TGTGCCAGCAGTTTAGGTCCCCCCCGCCGGGAGACCCAGTACTTC.

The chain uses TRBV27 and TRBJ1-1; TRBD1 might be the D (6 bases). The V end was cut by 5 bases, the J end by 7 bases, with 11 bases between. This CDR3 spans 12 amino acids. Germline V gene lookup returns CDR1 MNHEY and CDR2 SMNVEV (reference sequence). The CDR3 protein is CASSLQGHEAFF. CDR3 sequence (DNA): TGTGCCAGCAGTCTACAGGGCCATGAAGCTTTCTTT.

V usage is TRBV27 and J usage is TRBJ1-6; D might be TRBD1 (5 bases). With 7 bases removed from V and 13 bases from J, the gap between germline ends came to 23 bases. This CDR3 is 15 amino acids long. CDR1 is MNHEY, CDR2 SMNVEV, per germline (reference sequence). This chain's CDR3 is CASNSGGSGLLPLHF. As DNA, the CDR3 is TGTGCCAGCAACTCTGGGGGAAGCGGGCTTTTGCCCCTCCACTTT.

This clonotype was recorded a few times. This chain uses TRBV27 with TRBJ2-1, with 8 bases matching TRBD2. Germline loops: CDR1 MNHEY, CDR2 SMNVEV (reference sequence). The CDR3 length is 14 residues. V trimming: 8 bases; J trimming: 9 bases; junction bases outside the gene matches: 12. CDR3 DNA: TGTGCCAGCGGGCGGACGGGAGGGCCCAGTGAGCAGTTCTTC. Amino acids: CASGRTGGPSEQFF.

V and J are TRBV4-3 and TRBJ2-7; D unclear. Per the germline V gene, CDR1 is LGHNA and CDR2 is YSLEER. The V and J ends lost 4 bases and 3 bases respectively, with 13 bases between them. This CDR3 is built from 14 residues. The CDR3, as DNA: TGCGCCAGCAGCCCCGGACCAGATGACTACGAGCAGTACTTC. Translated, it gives CASSPGPDDYEQYF.

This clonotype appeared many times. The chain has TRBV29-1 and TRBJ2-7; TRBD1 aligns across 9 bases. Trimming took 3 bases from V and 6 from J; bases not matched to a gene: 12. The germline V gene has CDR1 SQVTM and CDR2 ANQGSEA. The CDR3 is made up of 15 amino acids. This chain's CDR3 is CSVDLTGGDVGEQYF. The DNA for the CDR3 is TGCAGCGTTGACCTGACAGGGGGAGACGTAGGCGAGCAGTACTTC.

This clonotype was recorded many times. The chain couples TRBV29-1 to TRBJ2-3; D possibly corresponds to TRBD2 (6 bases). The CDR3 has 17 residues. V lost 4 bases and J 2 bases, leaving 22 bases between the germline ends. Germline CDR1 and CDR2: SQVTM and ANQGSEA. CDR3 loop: CSVAGAVRDPYTDTQYF. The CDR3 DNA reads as TGCAGCGTTGCGGGAGCGGTCAGGGACCCGTACACAGATACGCAGTATTTT.

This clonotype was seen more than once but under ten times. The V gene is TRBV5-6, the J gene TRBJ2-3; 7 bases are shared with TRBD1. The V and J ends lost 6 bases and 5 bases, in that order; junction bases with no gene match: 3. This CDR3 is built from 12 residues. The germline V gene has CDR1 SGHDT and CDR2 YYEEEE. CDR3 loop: CASKGAQDTQYF. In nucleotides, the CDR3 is TGTGCCAGCAAGGGGGCACAAGATACGCAGTATTTT. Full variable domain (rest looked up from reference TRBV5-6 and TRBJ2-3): DAGVTQSPTHLIKTRGQQVTLRCSPKSGHDTVSWYQQALGQGPQFIFQYYEEEERQRGNFPDRFSGHQFPNYSSELNVNALLLGDSALYLCASKGAQDTQYFGPGTRLTVL.

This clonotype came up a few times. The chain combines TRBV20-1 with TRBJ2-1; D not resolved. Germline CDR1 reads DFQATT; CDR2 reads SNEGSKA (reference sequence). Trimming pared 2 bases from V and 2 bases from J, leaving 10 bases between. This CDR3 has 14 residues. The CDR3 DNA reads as TGCAGTGCTAGACCGCTAGACACCTACAATGAGCAGTTCTTC. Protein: CSARPLDTYNEQFF.